The T cell receptor (beta chain) described here comes from a study of T cell changes during pregnancy in multiple sclerosis. Profiling relied on immunoSEQ multiplex PCR, and the TCRdb table lists in-frame clones only, not all of them. The sample lists tens of thousands of clones; approximately 86% were seen once. This sequence was found in a female donor with multiple sclerosis, enrolled in a pregnancy study. Sample: CD4+ T cells from peripheral blood mononuclear cells, taken in the third trimester of pregnancy.

The CDR3 region is CAIRPARDSDIYNEQFF. The CDR3 DNA is TGTGCCATCAGACCCGCCCGGGACTCCGATATCTACAATGAGCAGTTCTTC. The V call is TRBV10-3, the J call TRBJ2-1; possible D gene TRBD2, 6 bases. Germline-derived CDR1 and CDR2 are ENHRY and SYGVKD. The CDR3 totals 17 residues. The ends were cut back, 6 bases at V and 3 bases at J, with 21 bases in the middle.